Below are 2 T cell receptor beta chains sequenced from a single sample in a study of shared clonotypes between healthy human individuals. TCRdb keeps only in-frame clones here, not all; method: immunoSEQ multiplex PCR. The table has roughly 2.2 million clones, about 92% seen once. The specimen sequenced was naive CD4+ T cells from PBMCs. Subset described: CD45RA+ positively selected. Receptors originate from a man between 18 and 29 years old in good health. Some clones in this sample may be carry-over from other donors' samples.

The chain carries TRBV29-1 and TRBJ1-1; D gene unclear. V was pared by 4 bases and J by 1 base, with 10 bases between. Germline assignment: CDR1 SQVTM and CDR2 ANQGSEA. The CDR3 spans 13 residues. In nucleotides, the CDR3 is TGCAGCGTTGCGAGAGGCCAGAACACTGAAGCTTTCTTT. Amino acids: CSVARGQNTEAFF.

The rearrangement joins TRBV10-3 to TRBJ2-3; D call uncertain. This CDR3 region has 17 residues. Per germline, CDR1 ENHRY and CDR2 SYGVKD. Trimming took off 0 bases at V and 4 bases at J, with 17 bases between the two ends. In DNA, the CDR3 is TGTGCCATCAGTGAGTCGGCCAGTAGAGTAAGGGCAGATACGCAGTATTTT. It translates to CAISESASRVRADTQYF.